Below, 26 T cell receptor beta chains from the same sample are listed, as sequenced in a study of cytomegalovirus exposure and HLA in healthy donors. Measured with immunoSEQ multiplex PCR; TCRdb has only the in-frame clones, and not every one. The table includes about 300,000 clones, approximately 90% detected once. Specimen: PBMCs. Receptor source: a woman under 30 in good health and CMV-seronegative.

V gene TRBV13 combines with J gene TRBJ1-2; possible D gene TRBD1, 5 bases. This CDR3 region has 13 residues. Trimming stripped 5 bases from V and 8 bases from J, with 15 bases between. CDR1 and CDR2 from the germline V gene are PRHDT and FYEKMQ (reference sequence). In nucleotides, the CDR3 is TGTGCCAGCAGCCCGGCGGGGGGTTGGGGCTACACCTTC. As protein: CASSPAGGWGYTF. Variable domain in full (rest from reference TRBV13 and TRBJ1-2): AAGVIQSPRHLIKEKRETATLKCYPIPRHDTVYWYQQGPGQDPQFLISFYEKMQSDKGSIPDRFSAQQFSDYHSELNMSSLELGDSALYFCASSPAGGWGYTFGSGTRLTVV.

J is TRBJ1-1 and V is TRBV6-5; 7 bases fit TRBD1. The CDR3 is 14 residues long. CDR1 MNHEY and CDR2 SVGAGI come from the germline V gene. V shed 4 bases and J 2 bases; nucleotides not matched to a gene: 4. The CDR3 region is CASSSGQFNTEAFF. The CDR3 nucleotides are TGTGCCAGCAGTTCGGGACAGTTTAACACTGAAGCTTTCTTT.

V usage is TRBV7-2 and J usage is TRBJ2-5; TRBD2 agrees at 9 bases. The CDR3 has 15 residues. Germline CDR1 and CDR2: SGHTA and FQGNSA. The ends lost 8 bases at V and 5 bases at J; junction bases unmatched: 12. DNA for the CDR3: TGTGCCAGCCAAATAGCGGGAGTAGCGCGGGAGACCCAGTACTTC. Protein sequence: CASQIAGVARETQYF.

The chain links TRBV6-6 to TRBJ1-2, with 7 bases matching TRBD1. The CDR3 loop spans 15 amino acids. Trimming at V came to 7 bases and at J to 7 bases, leaving 15 bases not matched to a gene. Germline V CDR1 and CDR2: MNHNY, SVGAGI (reference sequence). CDR3 DNA sequence: TGTGCCAGCACCCACCAAGGGACAGTAAATCGTGGCTACACCTTC. This encodes CASTHQGTVNRGYTF.

The chain employs TRBV6-5 and TRBJ1-1, with D possibly matching TRBD1 (6 bases). The CDR3 runs to 14 residues. The germline CDR1 and CDR2 sequences are MNHEY and SVGAGI. Trimming pared 2 bases from V and 10 bases from J, leaving 17 bases between. In nucleotides, the CDR3 is TGTGCCAGCAGTTACGCGGGGGGCCAGGGTGCAGCTTTCTTT. Protein product: CASSYAGGQGAAFF.

The J gene is TRBJ1-1, the V gene TRBV30, with D tentatively TRBD1 (5 bases). Germline V lookup: CDR1 GTSNPN, CDR2 SVGIG (reference sequence). V was cut by 0 bases and J by 4 bases, with 9 bases left in between. The CDR3 covers 13 residues. The CDR3 region has the DNA TGTGCCTGGAGTGTAGGGGTCCGCACTGAAGCTTTCTTT. The encoded protein is CAWSVGVRTEAFF.

The rearrangement joins TRBV27 to TRBJ1-1; D perhaps matches TRBD1 (5 bases). CDR1 and CDR2 from the germline V gene are MNHEY and SMNVEV (reference sequence). Between the trimmed V and J ends, which lost 5 bases and 7 bases, there was a span of 23 bases. The CDR3 covers 16 residues. The CDR3 DNA reads as TGTGCCAGCAGTCGCTCTTCGGGGGGAGGGTGGAATGAAGCTTTCTTT. Translated, it gives CASSRSSGGGWNEAFF.

The gene calls are TRBV19 and TRBJ1-1; possible D gene TRBD1, 5 bases. The CDR3 is 16 residues long. From germline, CDR1 is LNHDA and CDR2 SQIVND (reference sequence). V dropped 7 bases and J dropped 0 bases, with 18 bases sitting between them. In nucleotides, the CDR3 is TGTGCCAGTAACCCGTGGAGGGACGCCCTGAACACTGAAGCTTTCTTT. This translates into CASNPWRDALNTEAFF.

This rearrangement joins TRBV7-2 to TRBJ1-2; possibly TRBD1 for D (5 bases). Between the trimmed V and J ends, which lost 4 bases and 4 bases, there was a span of 16 bases. There are 15 residues in the CDR3. CDR1 is SGHTA and CDR2 is FQGNSA in the germline V gene. CDR3 DNA: TGTGCCAGCAGCTCGCGTGCTGGGGCTGGCTATGGCTACACCTTC. Translation gives CASSSRAGAGYGYTF.

The chain employs TRBV28 and TRBJ2-3; TRBD2 is a possible D gene (5 bases). Germline CDR1 is MDHEN and CDR2 is SYDVKM. This CDR3 comprises 15 residues. Trimming cost V 6 bases and J 0 bases, with 13 bases left between them. CDR3 sequence (DNA): TGTGCCAGCAGCTCAGGACTTTCTAGCACAGATACGCAGTATTTT. Translation gives CASSSGLSSTDTQYF.

The genes are TRBV28 and TRBJ2-7; the match to TRBD1 covers 9 bases. The CDR3 is 17 amino acids. Per germline, CDR1 MDHEN and CDR2 SYDVKM. The junction had 14 bases not matched to a gene; V was cut back by 5 bases and J by 3 bases. The CDR3: CASSSPRTGEGYYEQYF. CDR3 DNA: TGTGCCAGCAGTAGCCCTCGGACAGGGGAGGGTTACTACGAGCAGTACTTC. The variable domain in full, completed from reference TRBV28 and TRBJ2-7, reads DVKVTQSSRYLVKRTGEKVFLECVQDMDHENMFWYRQDPGLGLRLIYFSYDVKMKEKGDIPEGYSVSREKKERFSLILESASTNQTSMYLCASSSPRTGEGYYEQYFGPGTRLTVT.

In DNA form, the CDR3 reads TGTGCCTGGAGTGTAGTACGGGAAGCTAACTATGGCTACACCTTC. Amino acid sequence: CAWSVVREANYGYTF. The chain couples TRBV30 to TRBJ1-2; D is unclear. This CDR3 spans 15 amino acids. Germline loops: CDR1 GTSNPN, CDR2 SVGIG (reference sequence). Trimming took off 0 bases at V and 0 bases at J, with 11 bases between the two ends.

This rearrangement joins TRBV6-1 to TRBJ2-1, with TRBD1 matching 7 bases. The J segment lost 10 bases and the V segment lost 8 bases, leaving 2 bases of the junction unmatched. The V gene's germline CDR1 is MNHNS and CDR2 SASEGT. The CDR3 spans 10 residues. CDR3 in amino acids: CASGGQEQFF. Written as DNA, the CDR3 is TGTGCCAGCGGGGGACAGGAGCAGTTCTTC.

This sequence joins TRBV28 and TRBJ1-3; 8 positions match TRBD1. The CDR3 runs to 13 residues. J was trimmed by 3 bases and V by 10 bases; bases with no gene match: 5. Germline V lookup: CDR1 MDHEN, CDR2 SYDVKM. The CDR3 protein is CATAQGVGNTIYF. CDR3 DNA sequence: TGTGCCACCGCACAGGGGGTTGGAAACACCATATATTTT.

J is TRBJ1-2 and V is TRBV7-2; possible D gene TRBD1, 6 bases. The CDR3 has 14 residues. Per the germline V gene, CDR1 is SGHTA and CDR2 is FQGNSA. V gave up 5 bases and J gave up 1 base, with 11 bases separating them. The CDR3, as DNA: TGTGCCAGCAGCCCACAGGGAAATAACTATGGCTACACCTTC. This translates into CASSPQGNNYGYTF.

The chain employs TRBV5-1 and TRBJ1-4; a possible D gene is TRBD1 (5 bases). V lost 0 bases to trimming and J lost 5 bases, with 23 bases between them. The CDR3 extends over 19 amino acids. Germline V lookup: CDR1 SGHRS, CDR2 YFSETQ. CDR3 in DNA: TGCGCCAGCAGCTTGGTCCGGCCCATAACAGGAGGGAGAAATGAAAAACTGTTTTTT. Its protein is CASSLVRPITGGRNEKLFF.

The rearrangement joins TRBV4-2 to TRBJ2-7; perhaps TRBD2 as D (6 bases). V gave up 5 bases and J gave up 0 bases, with 14 bases separating them. The CDR3 is 15 amino acids. Germline V gene lookup returns CDR1 LGHNA and CDR2 YNFKEQ. CDR3 protein: CASSERALPSYEQYF. The CDR3 DNA is TGTGCCAGCAGCGAGCGGGCACTTCCCTCCTACGAGCAGTACTTC.

This chain uses TRBV7-8 with TRBJ1-2; 8 nucleotides agree with TRBD1. Germline V CDR1 and CDR2: SGHVS, FQNEAQ. The CDR3 runs 15 residues. The J segment lost 5 bases and the V segment lost 6 bases, leaving 11 bases of the junction unmatched. The CDR3 nucleotides read TGTGCCAGCAGTTCCCAGGGGGCCTCGCATTATGGCTACACCTTC. Residues: CASSSQGASHYGYTF.

The rearrangement uses TRBV2 and TRBJ2-7, with 10 positions matching TRBD2. Germline V gives CDR1 SNHLY, CDR2 FYNNEI. The J segment lost 2 bases and the V segment lost 3 bases, leaving 10 bases of the junction unmatched. CDR3 size: 17 residues. CDR3: CASSDVLAGVGAYEQYF. In DNA form, the CDR3 reads TGTGCCAGCAGTGACGTCCTAGCGGGAGTTGGGGCCTACGAGCAGTACTTC.

This sequence joins TRBV28 and TRBJ2-1; D remains unclear. This CDR3 spans 14 amino acids. Trimming pared 1 base from V and 2 bases from J, leaving 6 bases between. Looked up from germline, CDR1 is MDHEN and CDR2 is SYDVKM. The CDR3 bases are TGTGCCAGCAGTTTATTTTCCGCCTACAATGAGCAGTTCTTC. This sequence encodes CASSLFSAYNEQFF.

The genes are TRBV9 and TRBJ2-1; D uncertain. V lost 3 bases, J lost 7 bases, and 5 bases lay in between. Germline V gives CDR1 SGDLS, CDR2 YYNGEE. This CDR3 is 11 amino acids long. The CDR3 nucleotides read TGTGCCAGCAGCGACTTGAATGAGCAGTTCTTC. It translates to CASSDLNEQFF.

V and J are TRBV19 and TRBJ1-5; D is undetermined. Deletions cut 6 bases from V and 0 bases from J, with 12 bases between. The CDR3 sequence is 15 residues long. The V gene's germline CDR1 is LNHDA and CDR2 SQIVND (reference sequence). Here the CDR3 reads CASSHSTGSNQPQHF. The DNA for the CDR3 is TGTGCCAGTAGCCATTCGACTGGTAGCAATCAGCCCCAGCATTTT.

The genes are TRBV19 and TRBJ2-6; possible D gene TRBD2, 5 bases. With 3 bases removed from V and 2 bases from J, the gap between germline ends came to 8 bases. The CDR3 covers 15 residues. Per germline, CDR1 LNHDA and CDR2 SQIVND (reference sequence). CDR3 region: CASSIYGAGANVLTF. The CDR3 nucleotides are TGTGCCAGTAGTATTTACGGGGCTGGGGCCAACGTCCTGACTTTC.

This chain connects TRBV5-1 to TRBJ1-4, with 7 bases lining up with TRBD1. Trimming removed 4 bases from V and 4 bases from J; junction bases left unmatched: 4. CDR1 and CDR2 from the germline V gene are SGHRS and YFSETQ. The CDR3 contains 14 residues. The CDR3 DNA reads TGCGCCAGCAGCCAAGGGACAGTTAATGAAAAACTGTTTTTT. Translated, it gives CASSQGTVNEKLFF. The full variable domain, in which reference TRBV5-1 and TRBJ1-4 provide the parts outside the CDR3, is KAGVTQTPRYLIKTRGQQVTLSCSPISGHRSVSWYQQTPGQGLQFLFEYFSETQRNKGNFPGRFSGRQFSNSRSEMNVSTLELGDSALYLCASSQGTVNEKLFFGSGTQLSVL.

The J gene is TRBJ2-5, the V gene TRBV5-1; no clear D gene. V was clipped by 7 bases and J by 4 bases, with 11 bases between them. CDR3 length: 12 amino acids. Germline lookup yields CDR1 SGHRS and CDR2 YFSETQ. The CDR3: CASRTSRETQYF. CDR3 nucleotides: TGCGCCAGCCGCACCTCGAGAGAGACCCAGTACTTC.

The rearrangement links TRBV28 to TRBJ2-3; TRBD2 matches at 9 bases. The V gene's germline CDR1 is MDHEN and CDR2 SYDVKM. V lost 4 bases, J lost 0 bases, and 8 bases stayed unmatched. The CDR3 consists of 17 residues. The CDR3 here is CASSSRASGISTDTQYF. The CDR3 DNA reads TGTGCCAGCAGTTCCCGGGCTAGCGGGATCAGCACAGATACGCAGTATTTT.